This section outlines one T cell receptor beta chain sequence together with its context. Original data processing: How many nucleated cells were present was estimated from reference gene primer amplification. Produced via immunoSEQ multiplex PCR; TCRdb's table is partial and in-frame only. D and trimming come from the DNA, and the V and J calls and clone size come from that table. The data hold around 240,000 clones, with around 90% observed a single time. This sample is part of a study of blood T cell repertoires in COVID-19. Overall study: Researchers got acute and convalescent COVID-19 samples from the United States, Italy and Spain.

The CDR3 totals 15 residues. Germline V gene data show CDR1 as LGHDT and CDR2 as YNNKEL (reference sequence). Trimming took 3 bases from V and 8 from J, leaving 19 bases between them. Those who participated ranged in age from about 18 to 89 years and resided in 20 to 25 US areas. Cohort placement rested on clinical history that participants reported themselves. The sequenced sample was PBMCs or T cells enriched from blood (not recorded which). The TCR was taken from a human donor in a cohort exposed to, infected with or recovered from COVID-19 (not recorded which). The donor label of this sample is uncertain. The chain recombines TRBV3-1 (or the pseudogene TRBV3-2) with TRBJ1-2; D gene ambiguous. In nucleotides, the CDR3 is TGTGCCAGCAGCCACCCCCGTTTGGGGAGGGTCGGCTACACCTTC. Translating it yields CASSHPRLGRVGYTF.